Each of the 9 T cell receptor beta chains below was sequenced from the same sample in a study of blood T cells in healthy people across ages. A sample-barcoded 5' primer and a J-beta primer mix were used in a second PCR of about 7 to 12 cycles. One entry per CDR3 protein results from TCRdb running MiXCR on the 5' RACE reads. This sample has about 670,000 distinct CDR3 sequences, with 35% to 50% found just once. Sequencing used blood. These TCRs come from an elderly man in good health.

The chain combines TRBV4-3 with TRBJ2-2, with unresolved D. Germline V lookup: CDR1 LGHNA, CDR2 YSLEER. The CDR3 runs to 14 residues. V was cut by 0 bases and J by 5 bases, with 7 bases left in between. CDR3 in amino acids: CASSQDSTTGELFF. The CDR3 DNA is TGCGCCAGCAGCCAAGATAGTACGACCGGGGAGCTGTTTTTT.

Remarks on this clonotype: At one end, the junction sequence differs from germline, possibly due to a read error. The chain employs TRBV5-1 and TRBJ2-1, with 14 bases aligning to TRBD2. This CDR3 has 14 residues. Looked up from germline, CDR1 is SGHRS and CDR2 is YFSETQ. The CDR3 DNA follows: TGCGCCAGCAGTTTGGGACTAGCGGGGGATGAGCAGTTCTTC. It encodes CASSLGLAGDEQFF.

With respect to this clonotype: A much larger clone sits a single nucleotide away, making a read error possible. CDR3 DNA: TGTGCCAGCAGCAACGACAGGGTTAACGGGCAGTACTTC. This codes for CASSNDRVNGQYF. The rearrangement uses TRBV6-5 and TRBJ2-5; 7 positions agree with TRBD1. The length of the CDR3 is 13 residues. The germline gives CDR1 MNHEY, CDR2 SVGAGI. The J segment lost 11 bases and the V segment lost 6 bases, leaving 12 bases of the junction unmatched.

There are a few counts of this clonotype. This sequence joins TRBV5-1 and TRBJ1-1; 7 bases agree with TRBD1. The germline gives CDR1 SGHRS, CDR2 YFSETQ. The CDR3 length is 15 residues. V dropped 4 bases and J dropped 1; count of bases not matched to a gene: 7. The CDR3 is CASSERTGPNTEAFF. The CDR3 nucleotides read TGCGCCAGCAGCGAAAGGACAGGACCGAACACTGAAGCTTTCTTT. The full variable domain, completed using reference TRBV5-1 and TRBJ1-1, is KAGVTQTPRYLIKTRGQQVTLSCSPISGHRSVSWYQQTPGQGLQFLFEYFSETQRNKGNFPGRFSGRQFSNSRSEMNVSTLELGDSALYLCASSERTGPNTEAFFGQGTRLTVV.

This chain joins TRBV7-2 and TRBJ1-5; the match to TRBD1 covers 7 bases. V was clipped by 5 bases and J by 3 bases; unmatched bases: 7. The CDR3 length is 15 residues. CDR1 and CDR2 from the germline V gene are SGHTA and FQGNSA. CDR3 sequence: CASSERQGNNQPQHF. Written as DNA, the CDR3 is TGTGCCAGCAGCGAACGACAGGGAAACAATCAGCCCCAGCATTTT.

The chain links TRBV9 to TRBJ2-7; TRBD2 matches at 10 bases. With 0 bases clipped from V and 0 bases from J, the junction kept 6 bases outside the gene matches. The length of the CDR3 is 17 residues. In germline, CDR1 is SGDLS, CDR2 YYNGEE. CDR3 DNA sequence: TGTGCCAGCAGCGTAGACGGCGCTAGCGGGAGCTCCTACGAGCAGTACTTC. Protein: CASSVDGASGSSYEQYF.

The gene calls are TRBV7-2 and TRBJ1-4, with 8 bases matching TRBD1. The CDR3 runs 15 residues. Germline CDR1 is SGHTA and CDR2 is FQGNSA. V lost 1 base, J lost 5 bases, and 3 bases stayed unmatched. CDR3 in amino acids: CASSLDPGGNEKLFF. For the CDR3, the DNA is TGTGCCAGCAGCTTAGACCCAGGGGGCAATGAAAAACTGTTTTTT.

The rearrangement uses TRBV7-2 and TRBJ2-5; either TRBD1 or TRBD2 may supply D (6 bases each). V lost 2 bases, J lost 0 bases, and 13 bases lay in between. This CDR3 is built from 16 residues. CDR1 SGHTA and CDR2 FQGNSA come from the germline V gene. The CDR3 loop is CASSLQGGWNQETQYF. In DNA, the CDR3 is TGTGCCAGCAGCTTACAAGGGGGGTGGAACCAAGAGACCCAGTACTTC.

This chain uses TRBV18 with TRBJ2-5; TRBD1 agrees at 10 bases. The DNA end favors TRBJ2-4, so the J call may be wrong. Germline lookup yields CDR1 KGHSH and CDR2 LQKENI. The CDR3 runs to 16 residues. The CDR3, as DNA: TGTGCCAGCTCACCAACCGCCCGGGACAGGGGTAACATTCAGTACTTC. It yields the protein CASSPTARDRGNIQYF.